This T cell receptor beta chain was sequenced during a study of blood T cell repertoires in COVID-19 (dated by TCRdb to the early 2020s). Turning to the overall study: Collaborator samples came from the United States, Italy and Spain and covered acute and convalescent phases of COVID-19. The material from the prospective study consisted of cDNA or gDNA derived from T cells, B-cell-depleted T cells, or PBMCs. The dataset comprised deeply sampled blood TCRbeta repertoires from subjects exposed to, actively infected with, or recovered from COVID-19. The repertoires were released in a freely available public database meant as a resource for research on the immune response to SARS-CoV-2. The samples were drawn from the first 160 participants of the ongoing ImmuneRACE study and from some 1,300 subjects provided by 6 global collaborators. A de-identified subject ID, COVID-19 status, age in years and sex were almost always included in the sample metadata. Where HLA class I and class II types were available, the types were taken from metadata supplied by the sample provider, not from assay-based typing. Study-level results and caveats: How much clinical and demographic metadata was included differed by source and by participant, and the metadata was provided uncurated.

Participants in the prospective study were aged roughly 18 to 100 years, lived in about two dozen United States geographic areas, and enrolled through a virtual design. To assign participants to cohorts, the prospective study relied on clinical history that participants themselves reported in a screening survey and a study questionnaire. Recovered participants in ImmuneRACE Cohort 3 were defined by two consecutive negative NP/OP PCR tests, clearance by a healthcare professional, or resolution of symptoms. Each participant in the prospective study had whole blood, serum and a nasopharyngeal or oropharyngeal swab collected by mobile phlebotomists. Over a roughly two-month period, participants in the prospective study had the option of providing additional blood draws and questionnaires. Before DNA extraction, prospective study blood samples were shipped either frozen or at room temperature. TCRbeta CDR3 regions were amplified from genomic DNA using the immunoSEQ Assay, a bias-controlled multiplex PCR. Processing in the source paper ran as follows. The number of nucleated cells in each sample was estimated by amplification of reference gene primers within the assay. Sequence reads were collapsed and filtered to measure the absolute abundance of every unique TCRbeta CDR3 rearrangement. For each sample, productive Simpson clonality was calculated by taking the square root of Simpson's diversity index across productive rearrangements. Here the immuneACCESS table is served through TCRdb, limited to in-frame sequences with V and J called. Missing clones are a known gap in these copies; in checked studies unresolved V genes cover under half, and the rest lacks a known reason. The V and J calls and clone size come from that table; D and trimming were worked out from the DNA. For this sample there are 230,000 or so clones; around 89% appear just once. Jointly, the top ten make up about 2.4% of the sample.

CDR1 is given as PRHDT and CDR2 as FYEKMQ, both from the germline V gene (reference sequence). V lost 1 base and J lost 2 bases; the stretch between them is 15 bases long. From the cysteine up to the phenylalanine, the CDR3 has a length of 17 residues. The only DNA kept is the CDR3, 51 bases in frame from the first base. Remarks on this clone: This receptor's antigen is unknown. No quality values exist for individual bases; no much larger clone is one base distant.

Sequenced sample: PBMCs or T cells enriched from blood (not recorded which). The chain links TRBV13 with TRBJ1-5; TRBD1 might be the D gene, on 5 matching bases. This receptor was taken from a woman aged 25 to 39 who had recovered from COVID-19. The nucleotide sequence is given as TGTGCCAGCAGCTTAGATTTACAGGTATTTGGCAATCAGCCCCAGCATTTT. It codes for CASSLDLQVFGNQPQHF.